These 21 T cell receptor beta chains were all obtained from the same sample, sequenced in a study of T cell responses to AZD1222 COVID-19 vaccine. Some clones are missing from TCRdb's copy, which holds only in-frame ones; the method was immunoSEQ multiplex PCR. The sample consists of 110,000 or so clones, around 90% of them appearing once. This specimen was peripheral blood, taken on day 0 of AZD1222 vaccination. Receptors originate from an adult in good health.

The gene calls are TRBV30 and TRBJ2-5, with TRBD2 identical over 10 bases. The CDR3 covers 13 residues. Germline loops: CDR1 GTSNPN, CDR2 SVGIG (reference sequence). The V segment lost 7 bases and the J segment 3 bases; nucleotides outside the gene matches: 5. CDR3 coding DNA: TGTGCCTTAATACTAGCGGGAAAAGAGACCCAGTACTTC. Encoded protein: CALILAGKETQYF.

V usage is TRBV6-2 or TRBV6-3 and J usage is TRBJ2-4; D is uncertain. The CDR3 covers 11 residues. Germline V gives CDR1 MNHEY, CDR2 SVGEGT. Trimming removed 4 bases at V and 10 bases at J, with 8 bases between. CDR3 nucleotides: TGTGCCAGCAGTTGGGCGGATATTCAGTACTTC. Residues: CASSWADIQYF.

The V and J genes are TRBV9 and TRBJ2-6; TRBD2 agrees at 9 bases. After removal of 0 bases from V and 0 bases from J, the junction contained 4 bases not matched to a gene. The V gene's germline CDR1 is SGDLS and CDR2 YYNGEE. The CDR3 is 18 amino acids. For the CDR3, the DNA is TGTGCCAGCAGCGTAGCTAGTAGCGGGAGCTCTGGGGCCAACGTCCTGACTTTC. It specifies CASSVASSGSSGANVLTF.

The genes are TRBV5-8 and TRBJ2-3, with TRBD2 matching over 7 bases. In germline, CDR1 is SGHTS, CDR2 YDEGEE. The CDR3 is 17 amino acids. V lost 0 bases and J lost 1; bases outside the gene matches: 8. CDR3 protein: CASSLAVAGVGTDTQYF. In nucleotides, the CDR3 is TGTGCCAGCAGCTTGGCCGTTGCGGGAGTGGGCACAGATACGCAGTATTTT.

The chain has TRBV10-1 and TRBJ2-7, with a weak D call TRBD2 (6 bases). The CDR3 has 14 residues. Trimming shortened V by 2 bases and J by 5 bases, and 13 bases separated the two germline ends. CDR1 is WNHNN and CDR2 is SYGVQD in the germline V gene (reference sequence). CDR3 sequence reads: CASSEGDGSDEQYF. CDR3 in DNA: TGCGCCAGCAGTGAGGGGGACGGGAGCGACGAGCAGTACTTC.

This chain's CDR3 is CASSTYSGNQPQHF. The CDR3 DNA sequence: TGTGCCAGCAGCACGTATTCCGGGAATCAGCCCCAGCATTTT. The V gene is TRBV7-9, the J gene TRBJ1-5; D ambiguous. The CDR3 has 14 amino acids. V was trimmed by 5 bases and J by 4 bases, leaving 12 bases between them. From germline, CDR1 is SEHNR and CDR2 FQNEAQ (reference sequence).

The chain couples TRBV19 to TRBJ1-3; 8 nucleotides line up with TRBD1. Germline assignment: CDR1 LNHDA and CDR2 SQIVND (reference sequence). The CDR3 spans 14 residues. V was pared by 7 bases and J by 5 bases, with 7 bases of the junction left unmatched. The CDR3 sequence: CASIPDRARNTIYF. CDR3 bases: TGTGCCAGTATCCCGGACAGGGCGAGAAACACCATATATTTT.

This sequence joins TRBV10-3 and TRBJ2-2; 7 bases are shared with TRBD2. V trimming: 11 bases; J trimming: 4 bases; junction bases outside the gene matches: 13. In germline, CDR1 is ENHRY, CDR2 SYGVKD. The CDR3 extends over 15 amino acids. The CDR3 sequence: CASGGGPGATGELFF. CDR3 in DNA: TGTGCCTCGGGAGGAGGGCCAGGAGCCACCGGGGAGCTGTTTTTT.

This chain connects TRBV7-8 to TRBJ2-7; tentatively, D is TRBD2 (5 bases). Trimming took 5 bases from V and 7 from J, leaving 15 bases between them. There are 13 residues in the CDR3. Germline loops: CDR1 SGHVS, CDR2 FQNEAQ. CDR3 sequence: CASSGDYPWEQYF. The CDR3 region has the DNA TGTGCCAGCAGCGGAGACTACCCATGGGAGCAGTACTTC.

V and J are TRBV2 and TRBJ2-3; 13 bases are a match to TRBD2. The germline V gene encodes CDR1 SNHLY and CDR2 FYNNEI. The CDR3 extends over 16 amino acids. V gave up 6 bases and J gave up 5 bases; unmatched junction bases: 8. CDR3 sequence reads: CASRAGLAGHGDTQYF. CDR3 nucleotide sequence: TGTGCCAGCAGGGCGGGACTAGCGGGGCATGGAGATACGCAGTATTTT.

This clone was counted a few times. This chain links TRBV7-6 with TRBJ2-1; TRBD2 matches 7 bases. CDR1 SGHVS and CDR2 FNYEAQ come from the germline V gene. The CDR3 loop spans 17 amino acids. V was pared by 2 bases and J by 6 bases, with 13 bases of the junction left unmatched. CDR3 amino acids: CASSLRRLGTTLNEQFF. CDR3 nucleotide sequence: TGTGCCAGCAGCTTACGCCGACTGGGGACTACACTCAATGAGCAGTTCTTC.

The chain combines TRBV2 with TRBJ2-5, with 10 bases lining up with TRBD2. The junction had 7 bases not matched to a gene; V was cut back by 3 bases and J by 9 bases. This CDR3 region has 14 residues. Germline assignment: CDR1 SNHLY and CDR2 FYNNEI. In DNA form, the CDR3 reads TGTGCCAGCAGTGAGACTAGCGGGCAAGCAGCCCAGTACTTC. Residues: CASSETSGQAAQYF.

The rearrangement joins TRBV14 to TRBJ1-3, with TRBD1 matching over 9 bases. The CDR3 extends over 16 amino acids. The trim removed 2 bases at V and 2 bases at J, leaving 4 bases unmatched. Germline V gene lookup returns CDR1 SGHDN and CDR2 FVKESK. The CDR3 nucleotides are TGTGCCAGCAGCCAACCCTGGACAGGGGCTGGAAACACCATATATTTT. Translating gives CASSQPWTGAGNTIYF.

Worth noting for this clone: Distinct nucleotide sequences in the sample also encode this CDR3. This sequence joins TRBV6-5 and TRBJ2-7; 8 bases are shared with TRBD2. The CDR3 covers 15 residues. The germline V gene has CDR1 MNHEY and CDR2 SVGAGI. The ends lost 0 bases at V and 3 bases at J; junction bases unmatched: 4. The chain's CDR3 is CASSYSIAGGYEQYF. CDR3 nucleotides: TGTGCCAGCAGTTACTCGATTGCGGGAGGCTACGAGCAGTACTTC.

The chain joins TRBV21-1 to TRBJ1-4. TRBV21-1 is a known pseudogene. The CDR3 length is 18 residues. CDR3 DNA sequence: TGTGCCAGCAGCAAAGCTTTGACCGCCCTCGGCGGAACTGAAAAACTGTTTTTT. This encodes CASSKALTALGGTEKLFF.

This chain joins TRBV28 and TRBJ2-1; D not certain. This CDR3 region has 12 residues. Trimming took off 3 bases at V and 7 bases at J, with 7 bases between the two ends. CDR1 is MDHEN and CDR2 is SYDVKM in the germline V gene. Here the CDR3 reads CASSLIRNEQFF. In DNA form, the CDR3 reads TGTGCCAGCAGTTTGATAAGGAATGAGCAGTTCTTC.

This clone was counted once. The J gene is TRBJ1-5, the V gene TRBV24-1; D uncertain. Trimming pared 3 bases from V and 4 bases from J, leaving 9 bases between. CDR3 size: 14 residues. The V gene's germline CDR1 is KGHDR and CDR2 SFDVKD. The CDR3 protein is CATSDPGRNQPQHF. CDR3 DNA sequence: TGTGCCACCAGTGATCCGGGAAGGAATCAGCCCCAGCATTTT.

Here the CDR3 reads CAWRGTSGSYNEQFF. CDR3 sequence (DNA): TGTGCCTGGAGGGGGACTAGCGGGAGTTACAATGAGCAGTTCTTC. The chain recombines TRBV30 with TRBJ2-1; 14 positions agree with TRBD2. The junction had 2 bases not matched to a gene; V was cut back by 3 bases and J by 4 bases. The germline V gene has CDR1 GTSNPN and CDR2 SVGIG (reference sequence). The CDR3 sequence is 15 residues long.

The genes are TRBV29-1 and TRBJ1-1, with TRBD1 matching 9 bases. In germline, CDR1 is SQVTM, CDR2 ANQGSEA. This CDR3 spans 15 amino acids. V was clipped by 0 bases and J by 10 bases; unmatched bases: 12. CDR3 nucleotides: TGCAGCGTTGAAGATAGTTGGACAGGGGTGTTCGGAGCTTTCTTT. It translates to CSVEDSWTGVFGAFF.

This clone turned up a few times. The chain combines TRBV6-5 with TRBJ1-4; 9 bases align to TRBD1. Trimming at V came to 2 bases and at J to 7 bases, leaving 5 bases not matched to a gene. This CDR3 is built from 15 residues. Germline CDR1 and CDR2: MNHEY and SVGAGI. In nucleotides, the CDR3 is TGTGCCAGCAGTTACGTCGGGACAGGGATTGAAAAACTGTTTTTT. This codes for CASSYVGTGIEKLFF.

This rearrangement joins TRBV29-1 to TRBJ2-1; D possibly matches TRBD1 or TRBD2 (6 bases each). V lost 4 bases and J 2 bases, leaving 18 bases between the germline ends. Per germline, CDR1 SQVTM and CDR2 ANQGSEA. The CDR3 sequence is 16 residues long. The CDR3 is CSVVWWGARAYNEQFF. As DNA, the CDR3 is TGCAGCGTTGTCTGGTGGGGGGCGCGCGCCTACAATGAGCAGTTCTTC.